Listed below are T cell receptor beta chains from one sample, sequenced in a study of blood T cell repertoires in COVID-19. Libraries were prepared by immunoSEQ multiplex PCR; TCRdb keeps only in-frame clonotypes and omits some of them. Of 250,000 to 300,000 clones in the sample, about nine tenths were seen once. Source material: peripheral blood. Source of these receptors: a woman aged 25 to 45 with active or convalescent COVID-19. CDR3s include the opening cysteine and the closing phenylalanine or tryptophan. D genes are given only for firm matches. Rows give clone size only sometimes, using once, few, many, or a class for an expanded clone.

>TRBJ2-7|TRBD2|NA|TRBV5-4
TGTGCCAGCAGCTTGGCAGAGCGGGGAACCTACGAGCAGTACTTC
CASSLAERGTYEQYF
>TRBJ1-1|TRBD1|NA|TRBV6-2/TRBV6-3
TGTGCCAGCAGTAGACAGGGCCTGAACACTGAAGCTTTCTTT
CASSRQGLNTEAFF
>TRBJ2-5|NA|NA|TRBV11-2
TGTGCCAGCAGCTTAGATGGACTAGAGGGGGGAGAGACCCAGTACTTC
CASSLDGLEGGETQYF
>TRBJ2-2|NA|NA|TRBV24-1
TGTGCCACCAGTGATCCACAGGGGAGGCGGAACACCGGGGAGCTGTTTTTT
CATSDPQGRRNTGELFF
>TRBJ2-2|TRBD1|NA|TRBV7-9
TGTGCCAGCAGCCCGGACAGGGCCGGGGAGCTGTTTTTT
CASSPDRAGELFF
>TRBJ1-1|NA|NA|TRBV7-8
TGTGCCAGCAGCCCCAGGGTCACTGAAGCTTTCTTT
CASSPRVTEAFF
>TRBJ1-1|TRBD1|NA|TRBV9
TGTGCCAGCAGCGAACTAACAGGGGCCTTGAACACTGAAGCTTTCTTT
CASSELTGALNTEAFF
>TRBJ1-2|NA|NA|TRBV6-6
TGTGCCAGCACCCCCTCCCCGGCGGGCGGCTACACCTTC
CASTPSPAGGYTF
>TRBJ1-3|NA|NA|TRBV7-2
TGTGCCAGCAGCTCGTCTCCGGGAAACACCATATATTTT
CASSSSPGNTIYF
>TRBJ2-7|TRBD1|NA|TRBV7-9
TGTGCCAGCACCAATTCCGACAGGGGAAGGATGCAGTACTTC
CASTNSDRGRMQYF
>TRBJ2-7|TRBD1|NA|TRBV18
TGTGCCAGCTCAGGCGCCGGGACAGGGGGCTACGAGCAGTACTTC
CASSGAGTGGYEQYF
>TRBJ2-3|NA|NA|TRBV12-3/TRBV12-4
TGTGCCAGCAGTCCCCCGGCGGCAGATACGCAGTATTTT
CASSPPAADTQYF
>TRBJ1-4|NA|NA|TRBV6-1
TGTGCCAGCAGTGAACCACAGGGAAGTCTGTTTTTT
CASSEPQGSLFF
>TRBJ2-5|TRBD2|NA|TRBV9
TGTGCCAGCAGCGCGTTGGGACTAGCGGGGGGAGAGACCCAGTACTTC
CASSALGLAGGETQYF
>TRBJ2-1|NA|NA|TRBV7-3
TGTGCCAGCAGCCGCGACAGAGACAATGAGCAGTTCTTC
CASSRDRDNEQFF
>TRBJ1-1|TRBD1|NA|TRBV5-5
TGTGCCAGCAGCCGACCGGACAGGCCCACTGAAGCTTTCTTT
CASSRPDRPTEAFF
>TRBJ2-3|TRBD2|NA|TRBV5-4
TGTGCCAGCAGCTTGGCCGGTGGACTAGCGGGGGCCATCACAGATACGCAGTATTTT
CASSLAGGLAGAITDTQYF
>TRBJ2-7|TRBD1|once|TRBV9
TGTGCCAGCAGCCCAAGGGACAGTACCTACGAGCAGTACTTC
CASSPRDSTYEQYF
>TRBJ1-5|TRBD1|NA|TRBV12-3/TRBV12-4
TGTGCCAGCCGAGGGGGCGGTAATCAGCCCCAGCATTTT
CASRGGGNQPQHF
>TRBJ2-5|TRBD1|NA|TRBV12-3/TRBV12-4
TGTGCCAGCAGTGACAGGGCCCAAGAGACCCAGTACTTC
CASSDRAQETQYF
>TRBJ2-1|TRBD1|NA|TRBV6-4
TGTGCCAGCAGTGCCCAAAGTGGGACAGGGGTAAATGAGCAGTTCTTC
CASSAQSGTGVNEQFF
>TRBJ2-5|TRBD2|NA|TRBV6-1
TGTGCCAGCAGTGAAGTTGTAGCGGGGGCGCGGGAGACCCAGTACTTC
CASSEVVAGARETQYF
>TRBJ1-4|NA|few|TRBV7-2
TGTGCCAGCAGTTTTACTATGGGTGAAAAACTGTTTTTT
CASSFTMGEKLFF
>TRBJ2-5|TRBD2|NA|TRBV7-2
TGTGCCAGCAGCTTAGGAACAGCGGGGTATGTTGAGACCCAGTACTTC
CASSLGTAGYVETQYF
>TRBJ1-1|NA|NA|TRBV19
TGTGCCAGTAGTATGGGGACATTCGCGCTGGGTGAAGCTTTCTTT
CASSMGTFALGEAFF
>TRBJ2-2|TRBD1|NA|TRBV5-1
TGCGCCAGCCGAATTCGGACAGGCACCGGGGAGCTGTTTTTT
CASRIRTGTGELFF
>TRBJ2-1|TRBD1|NA|TRBV7-2
TGTGCCAGCTGCTCGCTTCTTCTACAGGGGATTACTCCCGGGAATGAGCAGTTCTTC
CASCSLLLQGITPGNEQFF
>TRBJ1-1|NA|NA|TRBV7-9
TGTGCCAGCAGCCCGGGGGGCAGGGAAGCTTTCTTT
CASSPGGREAFF
>TRBJ2-1|TRBD2|NA|TRBV10-3
TGTGCCATCAGTGGAGCGGTGGCGGGGGGGCCTTACAATGAGCAGTTCTTC
CAISGAVAGGPYNEQFF
>TRBJ2-5|NA|NA|TRBV12-3/TRBV12-4
TGTGCCAGCAATCCCTCCGGGTCGGAGACCCAGTACTTC
CASNPSGSETQYF
>TRBJ2-7|NA|NA|TRBV5-4
TGTGCCAGCAGCTTCGAGGTAGCCCGCGAGCAGTACTTC
CASSFEVAREQYF
>TRBJ1-2|NA|NA|TRBV3-1/TRBV3-2
TGTGCCAGCAGCCTTACCGACAGAACTAACTATGGCTACACCTTC
CASSLTDRTNYGYTF
>TRBJ2-2|TRBD1|few|TRBV4-1
TGCGCCAGCGGTGAACAGGGGGGAGTTTTCACCGGGGAGCTGTTTTTT
CASGEQGGVFTGELFF
>TRBJ2-3|TRBD2|NA|TRBV7-2
TGTGCCAGCAGCACCCGGACTAGCGGGGGGGGCACAGATACGCAGTATTTT
CASSTRTSGGGTDTQYF
>TRBJ1-2|NA|NA|TRBV5-4
TGTGCCAGCAGCTTGTTCCAGGGGCCTAACTATGGCTACACCTTC
CASSLFQGPNYGYTF
>TRBJ1-2|NA|NA|TRBV10-3
TGTGCCATCAGTGCCCCGACAGGATATGGCTACACCTTC
CAISAPTGYGYTF
>TRBJ2-6|TRBD1|once|TRBV27
TGTGCCAGCAGTCGACAGACAGGGACGTCCGGGGCCAACGTCCTGACTTTC
CASSRQTGTSGANVLTF
>TRBJ1-3|NA|once|TRBV10-1
TGCGCCAGCAGTCTACCCCGGATGGAGAAGGGAAACACCATATATTTT
CASSLPRMEKGNTIYF
>TRBJ2-5|NA|NA|TRBV6-2/TRBV6-3
TGTGCCAGCAGCCCCACAGGGATAGAGACCCAGTACTTC
CASSPTGIETQYF
>TRBJ2-3|TRBD1|NA|TRBV6-5
TGTGCCACACAGAGGGGGCTGCTTATGGATACGCAGTATTTT
CATQRGLLMDTQYF
>TRBJ2-7|TRBD2|NA|TRBV5-1
TGCGCCAGCAGCTTAAGCGGGGGGGCTTACGAGCAGTACTTC
CASSLSGGAYEQYF
>TRBJ2-7|NA|NA|TRBV18
TGTGCCAGCTCACCGATGGGGGCCAGCTCCTACGAGCAGTACTTC
CASSPMGASSYEQYF
>TRBJ1-2|TRBD1|NA|TRBV5-1
TGCGCCAGCAGCGCTCAGGGGGCGCAGGGCTACACCTTC
CASSAQGAQGYTF
>TRBJ1-2|NA|NA|TRBV5-1
TGCGCCAGCAGCTCCGGCGACATCTATGGCTACACCTTC
CASSSGDIYGYTF